The 29 T cell receptor beta chains below all came from one sample that was sequenced in a study of T-cell memory formation after mild COVID-19. TCRdb reprocessed the 5' RACE reads via MiXCR and lists one record per CDR3 protein. There are roughly 200,000 distinct CDR3 sequences in the sample; 16% occur only once, and under 2.5% lies in the top ten. The sequenced sample was PBMCs or a T cell subset sorted from them (not recorded which). The receptors originated from an adult woman who had mild COVID-19 (a few samples of this study predate the infection). Cell type and time point are not known.

This chain uses TRBV6-6 with TRBJ2-1; D unclear. This CDR3 has 12 amino acids. V was pared by 8 bases and J by 4 bases, with 9 bases between. CDR1 MNHNY and CDR2 SVGAGI come from the germline V gene (reference sequence). The chain's CDR3 is CASSGLYNEQFF. CDR3 in DNA: TGTGCCAGCTCCGGGTTGTACAATGAGCAGTTCTTC.

There are a few counts of this clonotype. The chain uses TRBV20-1 and TRBJ2-5, with D unclear. The CDR3 length is 16 residues. The germline V gene encodes CDR1 DFQATT and CDR2 SNEGSKA (reference sequence). V shed 6 bases and J shed 5 bases, with 25 bases lying between them. CDR3 nucleotides: TGCAGTGCGAACATCTTATCTGGGGTCCGATTGGAGACCCAGTACTTC. Encoded protein: CSANILSGVRLETQYF.

This chain joins TRBV7-9 and TRBJ2-2, with D possibly TRBD1 on 8 matching bases. Per germline, CDR1 SEHNR and CDR2 FQNEAQ (reference sequence). The germline V and J ends were trimmed by 7 bases and 2 bases, with 17 bases remaining between them. CDR3 length: 16 residues. CDR3 sequence reads: CASITGGTINTGELFF. The CDR3 DNA sequence: TGTGCCAGCATCACAGGGGGGACTATTAACACCGGGGAGCTGTTTTTT.

The rearrangement joins TRBV3-1 to TRBJ2-5; 15 bases align to TRBD2. Per germline, CDR1 LGHDT and CDR2 YNNKEL (reference sequence). The length of the CDR3 is 17 residues. J was trimmed by 4 bases and V by 7 bases; bases with no gene match: 10. The DNA of the CDR3 is TGTGCCAGCACCAGGACTAGCGGGGGGGCCGGATCAGAGACCCAGTACTTC. Translation gives CASTRTSGGAGSETQYF.

The chain uses TRBV18 and TRBJ2-6; unclear D gene. Germline loops: CDR1 KGHSH, CDR2 LQKENI. There are 15 residues in the CDR3. V lost 3 bases to trimming and J lost 0 bases, with 6 bases between them. CDR3 sequence (DNA): TGTGCCAGCTCACCGAGCATCTCTGGGGCCAACGTCCTGACTTTC. It is translated as CASSPSISGANVLTF.

This clonotype was seen more than once but under ten times. The V call is TRBV29-1, the J call TRBJ1-5; the D gene is possibly TRBD1 (5 bases). V gave up 4 bases and J gave up 3 bases, with 10 bases separating them. The V gene's germline CDR1 is SQVTM and CDR2 ANQGSEA. The CDR3 extends over 13 amino acids. The chain's CDR3 is CSVVYGANQPQHF. CDR3 bases: TGCAGCGTTGTGTACGGGGCCAATCAGCCCCAGCATTTT.

This clonotype was counted between two and nine times. V usage is TRBV5-1 and J usage is TRBJ2-6; D is unclear. The CDR3 sequence is 15 residues long. V lost 4 bases to trimming and J lost 0 bases, with 8 bases between them. The germline gives CDR1 SGHRS, CDR2 YFSETQ. CDR3 residues: CASSAQSSGANVLTF. CDR3 DNA sequence: TGCGCCAGCAGCGCTCAGAGCTCTGGGGCCAACGTCCTGACTTTC.

The chain recombines TRBV7-2 with TRBJ2-3; 7 bases are a match to TRBD1. There are 16 residues in the CDR3. Germline-derived CDR1 and CDR2 are SGHTA and FQGNSA. The V gene end was trimmed by 6 bases and the J gene end by 0 bases; junction bases not matched to a gene: 9. In DNA form, the CDR3 reads TGTGCCAGCAGACGAATACAGGGGTCGAGCACAGATACGCAGTATTTT. It yields the protein CASRRIQGSSTDTQYF.

The chain recombines TRBV7-2 with TRBJ2-3, with D perhaps matching TRBD2 (5 bases). CDR1 SGHTA and CDR2 FQGNSA come from the germline V gene. Deletions cut 5 bases from V and 2 bases from J, with 14 bases between. The CDR3 has 15 amino acids. In DNA form, the CDR3 reads TGTGCCAGCAGCCCGAGAGCGGTATACACAGATACGCAGTATTTT. Encoded protein: CASSPRAVYTDTQYF.

Only a few counts were recorded for this clonotype. The rearrangement uses TRBV20-1 and TRBJ2-7, with no clear D. Trimming shortened V by 3 bases and J by 6 bases, and 6 bases separated the two germline ends. This CDR3 comprises 10 residues. Germline CDR1 reads DFQATT; CDR2 reads SNEGSKA (reference sequence). CDR3 coding DNA: TGCAGTGCTAGTTGCCGCGAGCAGTACTTC. Its protein product is CSASCREQYF.

V gene TRBV7-2 combines with J gene TRBJ2-3, with TRBD2 matching 7 bases. The CDR3 runs to 15 residues. V was clipped by 8 bases and J by 4 bases; unmatched bases: 12. CDR1 is SGHTA and CDR2 is FQGNSA in the germline V gene. The CDR3: CASGIGGSVPDTQYF. The CDR3 DNA follows: TGTGCCAGCGGAATAGGCGGGAGCGTCCCAGATACGCAGTATTTT.

This sequence joins TRBV19 and TRBJ2-6; perhaps TRBD1 as D (5 bases). This CDR3 is 14 amino acids long. Per germline, CDR1 LNHDA and CDR2 SQIVND (reference sequence). V lost 6 bases to trimming and J lost 0 bases, with 6 bases between them. The DNA for the CDR3 is TGTGCCAGTAGACAGGACTCTGGGGCCAACGTCCTGACTTTC. It translates to CASRQDSGANVLTF.

At least ten counts were recorded for this clonotype. The chain links TRBV12-3 or TRBV12-4 to TRBJ2-1; D remains ambiguous. Trimming took off 1 base at V and 0 bases at J, with 13 bases between the two ends. CDR3 length equals 17 residues. CDR3 residues: CASSLGRSTGSYNEQFF. CDR3 in DNA: TGTGCCAGCAGTTTAGGACGGTCAACCGGCTCCTACAATGAGCAGTTCTTC.

This chain uses TRBV12-3 or TRBV12-4 with TRBJ1-2; a possible D gene is TRBD1 (5 bases). This CDR3 comprises 14 residues. V shed 3 bases and J shed 1 base, with 9 bases lying between them. As DNA, the CDR3 is TGTGCCAGCAGTTTTAGGGGCCTTAACTATGGCTACACCTTC. It codes for CASSFRGLNYGYTF.

This clonotype was seen a few times. V and J are TRBV6-2 or TRBV6-3 and TRBJ2-7; 7 positions agree with TRBD2. CDR3 size: 15 residues. Germline V lookup: CDR1 MNHEY, CDR2 SVGEGT. V shed 2 bases, J shed 7 bases, and the junction held 11 bases outside the gene matches. CDR3 DNA sequence: TGTGCCAGCAGTTACGGTAGACGTCAGGGACTAGAGCAGTACTTC. Translation gives CASSYGRRQGLEQYF.

This rearrangement joins TRBV20-1 to TRBJ2-1, with TRBD2 matching 9 bases. Unmatched junction bases numbered 10, after V lost 0 bases and J lost 7 bases. Germline-derived CDR1 and CDR2 are DFQATT and SNEGSKA (reference sequence). The CDR3 runs 16 residues. The CDR3 DNA follows: TGCAGTGCTAGAGATTCGCCGGGACTAGCCACAAATGAGCAGTTCTTC. This encodes CSARDSPGLATNEQFF.

The V gene is TRBV6-5, the J gene TRBJ1-5; TRBD1 matches 7 bases. Germline V gene lookup returns CDR1 MNHEY and CDR2 SVGAGI. V was pared by 6 bases and J by 4 bases, with 12 bases of the junction left unmatched. The CDR3 contains 16 residues. CDR3 in amino acids: CASRRTGTAANQPQHF. The CDR3 nucleotides read TGTGCCAGCAGAAGAACCGGGACAGCAGCAAATCAGCCCCAGCATTTT.

This clonotype was seen many times. An end of the junction does not agree with germline; a read error may underlie this. The V call is TRBV7-8, the J call TRBJ2-3, with D hard to call. The CDR3 loop spans 16 amino acids. CDR1 SGHVS and CDR2 FQNEAQ come from the germline V gene. Written as DNA, the CDR3 is TGTGCCAGCAGCTTAGATGAGCTAGTACTCACAGCTACGCAGTATTTT. It yields the protein CASSLDELVLTATQYF.

The rearrangement uses TRBV5-1 and TRBJ2-7; a weak D match, TRBD1 (6 bases). The CDR3 length is 15 residues. Germline V gene sequence: CDR1 SGHRS, CDR2 YFSETQ. The V end lost 3 bases, the J end lost 2 bases, and 15 bases lay between the germline ends. In DNA form, the CDR3 reads TGCGCCAGCAGCTGGGGGCCAGGGGCGACCTACGAGCAGTACTTC. Protein: CASSWGPGATYEQYF.

This chain joins TRBV24-1 and TRBJ1-1, with TRBD1 as a possible D gene (5 bases). This CDR3 is built from 12 residues. Germline V lookup: CDR1 KGHDR, CDR2 SFDVKD. Between the trimmed V and J ends, which lost 4 bases and 8 bases, there was a span of 10 bases. The CDR3 DNA reads TGTGCCACCAGTGACTTCACAGGCGAAGCTTTCTTT. Translated, it gives CATSDFTGEAFF.

The chain links TRBV7-2 to TRBJ2-2; a weak D match, TRBD2 (5 bases). Germline CDR1 is SGHTA and CDR2 is FQGNSA. The V end was cut by 3 bases, the J end by 5 bases, with 16 bases between. The CDR3 is 16 amino acids. CDR3 loop: CASSFHDYGRTGELFF. In DNA form, the CDR3 reads TGTGCCAGCAGCTTCCATGACTATGGAAGGACCGGGGAGCTGTTTTTT.

This chain connects TRBV5-1 to TRBJ2-5; D may match TRBD1 or TRBD2 (5 bases each). Trimming stripped 4 bases from V and 4 bases from J, with 17 bases between. Per the germline V gene, CDR1 is SGHRS and CDR2 is YFSETQ. The CDR3 is 15 amino acids. The CDR3 nucleotides read TGCGCCAGCAGCGTCTCCGGGGACCGGACAGAGACCCAGTACTTC. This translates into CASSVSGDRTETQYF.

This clonotype showed up just a few times. V and J are TRBV5-1 and TRBJ2-7, with TRBD1 matching 9 bases. The CDR3 is 14 amino acids. The germline V gene has CDR1 SGHRS and CDR2 YFSETQ. The J segment lost 6 bases and the V segment lost 6 bases, leaving 10 bases of the junction unmatched. The CDR3 region is CASTLPGQGSEQYF. As DNA, the CDR3 is TGCGCCAGCACCTTACCGGGACAGGGATCCGAGCAGTACTTC.

This clonotype has just a few counts. V gene TRBV19 combines with J gene TRBJ2-7, with D perhaps matching TRBD2 (6 bases). This CDR3 comprises 15 residues. V lost 5 bases to trimming and J lost 6 bases, with 20 bases between them. From germline, CDR1 is LNHDA and CDR2 SQIVND (reference sequence). The DNA for the CDR3 is TGTGCCAGTAGTCGCGCCCGGCGGGGAAGAAGCGAGCAGTACTTC. Its protein is CASSRARRGRSEQYF.

This clonotype occurred many times. The chain carries TRBV18 and TRBJ2-1; 8 bases are a match to TRBD1. Germline V gene lookup returns CDR1 KGHSH and CDR2 LQKENI. The CDR3 is 14 residues long. V lost 6 bases, J lost 8 bases, and 9 bases stayed unmatched. The CDR3 region is CASSRARGHHEQFF. In DNA, the CDR3 is TGTGCCAGCTCCCGGGCCAGGGGGCACCATGAGCAGTTCTTC.

This clonotype was seen a handful of times. This chain joins TRBV23-1 and TRBJ2-1; the match to TRBD1 covers 7 bases. TRBV23-1 has ORF status, its function being uncertain. Trimming at V came to 5 bases and at J to 3 bases, leaving 1 base not matched to a gene. The CDR3 loop spans 13 amino acids. As DNA, the CDR3 is TGCGCCAGCAGTGACAGGGACTACAATGAGCAGTTCTTC. Amino acids: CASSDRDYNEQFF.

The genes are TRBV6-2 or TRBV6-3 and TRBJ2-2, with D maybe TRBD2 (6 bases). There are 16 residues in the CDR3. CDR1 MNHEY and CDR2 SVGEGT come from the germline V gene. Trimming removed 0 bases from V and 6 bases from J, with 14 bases in between. CDR3 DNA sequence: TGTGCCAGCAGTTACTCGAGCGGCGGGGCGGCCGGGGAGCTGTTTTTT. Its translation: CASSYSSGGAAGELFF.

A few counts support this clonotype. This chain connects TRBV5-1 to TRBJ1-1; 8 bases fit TRBD1. In germline, CDR1 is SGHRS, CDR2 YFSETQ. V shed 0 bases and J 5 bases; nucleotides not matched to a gene: 3. This CDR3 spans 14 amino acids. The CDR3 nucleotides are TGCGCCAGCAGCTTGGACAGGGGGGAGACTGAAGCTTTCTTT. Residues: CASSLDRGETEAFF.

The sample holds a few counts of this clonotype. This chain connects TRBV3-1 to TRBJ1-1; D is perhaps TRBD1 (5 bases). The CDR3 is 15 amino acids. The V gene's germline CDR1 is LGHDT and CDR2 YNNKEL (reference sequence). The V end was cut by 1 base, the J end by 4 bases, with 13 bases between. CDR3 residues: CASSQGDHFGTEAFF. The CDR3 region has the DNA TGTGCCAGCAGCCAAGGGGACCACTTCGGCACTGAAGCTTTCTTT. Together with reference TRBV3-1 and TRBJ1-1, the CDR3 gives the full variable domain: DTAVSQTPKYLVTQMGNDKSIKCEQNLGHDTMYWYKQDSKKFLKIMFSYNNKELIINETVPNRFSPKSPDKAHLNLHINSLELGDSAVYFCASSQGDHFGTEAFFGQGTRLTVV.